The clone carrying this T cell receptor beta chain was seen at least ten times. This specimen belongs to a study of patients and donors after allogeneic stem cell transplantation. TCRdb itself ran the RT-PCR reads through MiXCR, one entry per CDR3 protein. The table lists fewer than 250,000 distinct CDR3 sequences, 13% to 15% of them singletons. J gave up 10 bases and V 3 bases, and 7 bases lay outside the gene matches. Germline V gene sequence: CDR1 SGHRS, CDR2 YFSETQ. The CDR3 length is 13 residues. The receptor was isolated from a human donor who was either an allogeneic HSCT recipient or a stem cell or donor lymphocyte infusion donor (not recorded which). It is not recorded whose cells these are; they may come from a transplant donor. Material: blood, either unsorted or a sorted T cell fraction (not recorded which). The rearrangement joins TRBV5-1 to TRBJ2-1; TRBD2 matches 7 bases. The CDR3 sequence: CASSWEGGREQFF. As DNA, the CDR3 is TGCGCCAGCAGCTGGGAGGGAGGTAGAGAGCAGTTCTTC.